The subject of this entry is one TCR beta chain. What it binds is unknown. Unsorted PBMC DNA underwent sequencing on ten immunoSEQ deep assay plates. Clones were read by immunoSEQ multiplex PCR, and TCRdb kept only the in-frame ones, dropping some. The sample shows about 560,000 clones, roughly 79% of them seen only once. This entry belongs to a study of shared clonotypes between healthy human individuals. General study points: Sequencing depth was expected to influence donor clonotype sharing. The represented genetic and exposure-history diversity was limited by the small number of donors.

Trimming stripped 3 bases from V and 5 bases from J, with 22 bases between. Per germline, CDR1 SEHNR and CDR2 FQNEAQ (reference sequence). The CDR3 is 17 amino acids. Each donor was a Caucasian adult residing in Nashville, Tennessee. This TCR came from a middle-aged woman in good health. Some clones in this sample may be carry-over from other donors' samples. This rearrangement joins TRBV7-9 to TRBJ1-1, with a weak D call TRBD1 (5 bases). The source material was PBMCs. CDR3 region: CASSLGWWGREETEAFF. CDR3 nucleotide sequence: TGTGCCAGCAGCTTGGGATGGTGGGGCAGGGAGGAGACTGAAGCTTTCTTT. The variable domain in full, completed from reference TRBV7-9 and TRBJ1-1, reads DTGVSQNPRHKITKRGQNVTFRCDPISEHNRLYWYRQTLGQGPEFLTYFQNEAQLEKSRLLSDRFSAERPKGSFSTLEIQRTEQGDSAMYLCASSLGWWGREETEAFFGQGTRLTVV.